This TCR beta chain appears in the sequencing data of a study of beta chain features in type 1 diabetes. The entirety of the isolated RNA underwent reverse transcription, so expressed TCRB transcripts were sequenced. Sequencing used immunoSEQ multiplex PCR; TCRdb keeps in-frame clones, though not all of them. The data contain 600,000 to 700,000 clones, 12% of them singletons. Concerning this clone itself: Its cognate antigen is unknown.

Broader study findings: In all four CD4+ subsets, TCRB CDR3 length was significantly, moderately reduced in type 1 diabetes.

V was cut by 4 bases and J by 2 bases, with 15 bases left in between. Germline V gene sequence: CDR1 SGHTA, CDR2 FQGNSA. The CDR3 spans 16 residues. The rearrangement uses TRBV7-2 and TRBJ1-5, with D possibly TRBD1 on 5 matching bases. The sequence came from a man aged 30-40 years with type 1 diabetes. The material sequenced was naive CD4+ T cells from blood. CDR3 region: CASSSDGRGGNQPQHF. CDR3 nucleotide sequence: TGTGCCAGCAGCTCTGACGGAAGGGGCGGCAATCAGCCCCAGCATTTT.